The rows below give T cell receptor beta chains drawn from one sample of a study of T cell responses to AZD1222 COVID-19 vaccine. The table came from immunoSEQ multiplex PCR; TCRdb's copy has only in-frame clones and leaves some out. This table has around 99,000 clones, more than 70% appearing once. The sequences come from peripheral blood, collected on day 0 of AZD1222 vaccination. The receptors were gathered from an adult in good health. The CDR3 runs from the conserved cysteine through the conserved F or W. The D gene is left open where the match is weak. The size field is filled for only some rows; it gives once, few, many or a size class.

clone_size | j_call | v_call | d_call | cdr3_aa | cdr3_nt
- | TRBJ1-1 | TRBV4-1 | - | CASSQLSSKNTEAFF | TGCGCCAGCAGCCAACTATCGTCCAAGAACACTGAAGCTTTCTTT
- | TRBJ1-4 | TRBV7-3 | - | CASSLTGHANEKLFF | TGTGCCAGCAGCTTAACAGGACACGCTAATGAAAAACTGTTTTTT
- | TRBJ2-3 | TRBV30 | TRBD2 | CAWSNLAGVGDTQYF | TGTGCCTGGAGTAACTTAGCGGGAGTAGGAGATACGCAGTATTTT
- | TRBJ1-1 | TRBV5-1 | TRBD1 | CASNLDRVNTEAFF | TGCGCCAGCAACTTAGACAGGGTGAACACTGAAGCTTTCTTT
- | TRBJ1-4 | TRBV27 | TRBD1 | CASRLGTATNEKLFF | TGTGCCAGCAGACTTGGGACAGCAACTAATGAAAAACTGTTTTTT
once | TRBJ2-5 | TRBV28 | TRBD2 | CASSSPGLPTETQYF | TGTGCCAGCAGTTCACCGGGACTACCAACAGAGACCCAGTACTTC
- | TRBJ1-6 | TRBV19 | TRBD1 | CASSENRGLRNSPLHF | TGTGCCAGTAGCGAAAACAGGGGGCTGAGGAATTCACCCCTCCACTTT
- | TRBJ1-6 | TRBV28 | TRBD1 | CASSSGQGGSPLHF | TGTGCCAGCAGCTCGGGACAGGGAGGTTCACCCCTCCACTTT
- | TRBJ1-6 | TRBV9 | - | CASSVRQNNSPLHF | TGTGCCAGCAGCGTAAGACAGAATAATTCACCCCTCCACTTT
- | TRBJ1-4 | TRBV15 | TRBD1 | CATRGDRVFGEKLFF | TGTGCCACCAGAGGGGACAGGGTGTTTGGTGAAAAACTGTTTTTT
- | TRBJ2-7 | TRBV5-1 | - | CAPAGQPTYEQYF | TGCGCCCCAGCGGGACAGCCTACCTACGAGCAGTACTTC
once | TRBJ1-5 | TRBV19 | - | CASRPGGSNQPQHF | TGTGCCAGTAGGCCTGGAGGGAGCAATCAGCCCCAGCATTTT
- | TRBJ2-7 | TRBV6-5 | - | CASGRVGPSYEQYF | TGTGCCAGCGGACGAGTCGGGCCATCCTACGAGCAGTACTTC
- | TRBJ2-1 | TRBV7-8 | - | CASSLGQGGFYNEQFF | TGTGCCAGCAGCTTAGGCCAGGGAGGTTTCTACAATGAGCAGTTCTTC
- | TRBJ1-1 | TRBV3-1/TRBV3-2 | - | CASNWDGMNTEAFF | TGTGCCAGCAACTGGGACGGTATGAACACTGAAGCTTTCTTT
- | TRBJ1-6 | TRBV11-3 | - | CASSPGTSESPLHF | TGTGCCAGCAGCCCTGGGACATCAGAATCACCCCTCCACTTT
- | TRBJ1-1 | TRBV5-1 | - | CASSLFSTGGNTEAFF | TGCGCCAGCAGCTTGTTTTCCACAGGAGGGAACACTGAAGCTTTCTTT
- | TRBJ1-2 | TRBV4-3 | TRBD1 | CASSREPGGNYGYTF | TGCGCCAGCAGCCGGGAACCAGGGGGCAACTATGGCTACACCTTC
- | TRBJ2-7 | TRBV12-5 | - | CASGSGQTASYEQYF | TGTGCTAGTGGTTCCGGACAGACGGCTTCCTACGAGCAGTACTTC
- | TRBJ1-6 | TRBV2 | TRBD1 | CARTKSGGYNSPLHF | TGTGCCAGAACGAAATCAGGGGGCTATAATTCACCCCTCCACTTT
- | TRBJ2-7 | TRBV29-1 | TRBD2 | CSVVQRGLGYEQYF | TGCAGCGTTGTCCAGCGGGGTCTTGGTTACGAGCAGTACTTC
few | TRBJ2-1 | TRBV11-3 | TRBD2 | CASSSSGTSGGSSYNEQFF | TGTGCCAGCAGCTCCTCAGGGACTAGCGGGGGGAGCTCCTACAATGAGCAGTTCTTC
few | TRBJ2-7 | TRBV4-1 | - | CASSQGPEVYEQYF | TGCGCCAGCAGCCAAGGTCCAGAGGTCTACGAGCAGTACTTC
- | TRBJ2-5 | TRBV5-1 | - | CASSLHSTEETQYF | TGCGCCAGCAGCCTACACAGCACGGAAGAGACCCAGTACTTC
- | TRBJ2-7 | TRBV28 | TRBD2 | CASRTGTSGSYEQYF | TGTGCCAGCAGAACCGGGACTAGCGGATCCTACGAGCAGTACTTC
- | TRBJ1-1 | TRBV9 | TRBD1 | CASSLGQSNTEAFF | TGTGCCAGCAGCTTGGGACAGTCGAACACTGAAGCTTTCTTT
- | TRBJ2-7 | TRBV27 | - | CASSLQGRAPYEQYF | TGTGCCAGCAGTTTACAGGGACGGGCCCCCTACGAGCAGTACTTC
once | TRBJ2-3 | TRBV5-1 | - | CAASEGWGGTDTQYF | TGCGCCGCTTCTGAGGGATGGGGGGGCACAGATACGCAGTATTTT
- | TRBJ2-7 | TRBV21-1 | - | CASSKAGRRKYRHEQYF | TGTGCCAGCAGCAAAGCAGGGCGCAGGAAATATCGACACGAGCAGTACTTC
- | TRBJ1-1 | TRBV9 | - | CASSVPGSSTEAFF | TGTGCCAGCAGCGTACCAGGCTCCTCCACTGAAGCTTTCTTT
- | TRBJ2-1 | TRBV24-1 | - | CATGKEGSSYNEQFF | TGTGCCACCGGGAAGGAGGGGAGCTCCTACAATGAGCAGTTCTTC
once | TRBJ1-6 | TRBV3-1/TRBV3-2 | TRBD1 | CASSHVTGEDRRSYNSPLHF | TGTGCCAGCAGCCACGTCACAGGGGAAGATCGGCGGTCCTATAATTCACCCCTCCACTTT
- | TRBJ1-1 | TRBV6-5 | - | CASSFAGYAEAFF | TGTGCCAGCAGTTTTGCAGGGTACGCTGAAGCTTTCTTT
- | TRBJ1-2 | TRBV7-9 | - | CASSFQGRGYTF | TGTGCCAGCAGCTTTCAGGGCCGGGGCTACACCTTC
- | TRBJ2-3 | TRBV7-2 | - | CASSLNFLGTDTQYF | TGTGCCAGCAGCTTAAACTTCCTAGGCACAGATACGCAGTATTTT
few | TRBJ2-3 | TRBV7-3 | - | CASSSEGIGTDTQYF | TGTGCCAGCAGCTCCGAGGGAATCGGCACAGATACGCAGTATTTT